Included here is one T cell receptor (beta chain) sequence, with context. This specimen belongs to a study of blood T cell repertoires in COVID-19. About the study: COVID-19 samples collected from the United States, Italy and Spain covered acute and convalescent phases. T cells, B-cell-depleted T cells, or PBMCs supplied cDNA or gDNA.

CDR3 length: 15 amino acids. With V trimmed by 4 bases and J by 3 bases, 9 bases remained unmatched. The V gene's germline CDR1 is LNHDA and CDR2 SQIVND (reference sequence). Only in-frame clones appear in the TCRdb table, and some are missing; sequencing was by immunoSEQ multiplex PCR. The table shows 45,000 to 70,000 clones, with around 89% occurring only once. The sequence was obtained from a woman aged 60 to 75 with active COVID-19. Specimen: peripheral blood. The rearrangement joins TRBV19 to TRBJ2-7, with 7 bases identical to TRBD1. The CDR3, as DNA: TGTGCCAGTAGTAGGGTGAGAAACAGGGGCTACGAGCAGTACTTC. It codes for CASSRVRNRGYEQYF.